What follows are 25 T cell receptor beta chains derived from one specimen sequenced in a study of CD8 T cells in ankylosing spondylitis. Findings of the study overall: Characteristic, it appeared, of ankylosing spondylitis blood was a TCR beta motif of roughly eight highly homologous variants.

What these receptors recognize is not known. TCRdb itself ran the 5' RACE reads through MiXCR, one entry per CDR3 protein. The table shows hundreds of thousands of distinct CDR3 sequences, with about 24% occurring only once. The sample taken for sequencing was blood, either unsorted or a sorted T cell fraction (not recorded which). The receptors derive from a male donor with ankylosing spondylitis.

In DNA form, the CDR3 reads TGTGCCAGCAGCCAACAGGGGACAGGAGCCCATGGCTACACCTTC. Its protein is CASSQQGTGAHGYTF. The chain uses TRBV3-1 and TRBJ1-2; 8 positions match TRBD1. The CDR3 sequence is 15 residues long. Germline V gene lookup returns CDR1 LGHDT and CDR2 YNNKEL (reference sequence). J gave up 6 bases and V 2 bases, and 8 bases lay outside the gene matches.

The V and J genes are TRBV5-5 and TRBJ2-2; D is possibly TRBD1 or TRBD2 (5 bases each). The germline V and J ends were trimmed by 0 bases and 4 bases, with 13 bases remaining between them. Germline V gene lookup returns CDR1 SGHKS and CDR2 YYEKEE (reference sequence). The CDR3 is 16 amino acids. DNA of the CDR3: TGTGCCAGCAGCTTGGTCGGGACCAAGTCCACCGGGGAGCTGTTTTTT. Translated, it gives CASSLVGTKSTGELFF.

This clonotype occurred a few times. V usage is TRBV29-1 and J usage is TRBJ2-2, with D unresolved. Germline V gene data show CDR1 as SQVTM and CDR2 as ANQGSEA. This CDR3 has 13 amino acids. V lost 4 bases, J lost 0 bases, and 6 bases lay in between. In DNA form, the CDR3 reads TGCAGCGTTGCGGCAGCGAACACCGGGGAGCTGTTTTTT. It specifies CSVAAANTGELFF.

V usage is TRBV7-2 and J usage is TRBJ2-2, with D tentatively TRBD1 (6 bases). Looked up from germline, CDR1 is SGHTA and CDR2 is FQGNSA. V was pared by 5 bases and J by 4 bases, with 14 bases between. This CDR3 region has 15 residues. The CDR3 spells CASSGNAGATGELFF. CDR3 sequence (DNA): TGTGCCAGCAGCGGGAACGCAGGGGCCACCGGGGAGCTGTTTTTT.

This clonotype was picked up a small number of times. V is TRBV15 and J is TRBJ1-5; D unclear. The CDR3 is 15 amino acids. The V end was cut by 0 bases, the J end by 2 bases, with 8 bases between. The germline CDR1 and CDR2 sequences are LNHNV and YYDKDF (reference sequence). CDR3 coding DNA: TGTGCCACCAGCAGAGATCTGGGAGGCAATCAGCCCCAGCATTTT. It yields the protein CATSRDLGGNQPQHF. The full variable domain, completed using reference TRBV15 and TRBJ1-5, is DAMVIQNPRYQVTQFGKPVTLSCSQTLNHNVMYWYQQKSSQAPKLLFHYYDKDFNNEADTPDNFQSRRPNTSFCFLDIRSPGLGDTAMYLCATSRDLGGNQPQHFGDGTRLSIL.

This rearrangement joins TRBV7-2 to TRBJ1-3, with D unresolved. The CDR3 runs to 15 residues. Per germline, CDR1 SGHTA and CDR2 FQGNSA. The V end lost 5 bases, the J end lost 2 bases, and 13 bases lay between the germline ends. The CDR3 nucleotides read TGTGCCAGCAGCCAAAACGGAGGGACTGGAAACACCATATATTTT. Its translation: CASSQNGGTGNTIYF. Complete variable domain (other parts from reference TRBV7-2 and TRBJ1-3): GAGVSQSPSNKVTEKGKDVELRCDPISGHTALYWYRQSLGQGLEFLIYFQGNSAPDKSGLPSDRFSAERTGGSVSTLTIQRTQQEDSAVYLCASSQNGGTGNTIYFGEGSWLTVV.

V usage is TRBV30 and J usage is TRBJ1-1; 8 bases match TRBD1. The trim removed 5 bases at V and 4 bases at J, leaving 6 bases unmatched. The germline gives CDR1 GTSNPN, CDR2 SVGIG (reference sequence). The CDR3 consists of 13 residues. The CDR3 DNA follows: TGTGCCTGGGGACAGGGATGGGGCACTGAAGCTTTCTTT. It is translated as CAWGQGWGTEAFF. The entire variable domain, with the rest obtained from reference TRBV30 and TRBJ1-1, is as follows: SQTIHQWPATLVQPVGSPLSLECTVEGTSNPNLYWYRQAAGRGLQLLFYSVGIGQISSEVPQNLSASRPQDRQFILSSKKLLLSDSGFYLCAWGQGWGTEAFFGQGTRLTVV.

This clonotype was picked up a small number of times. J is TRBJ1-4 and V is TRBV29-1; 7 bases align to TRBD1. Looked up from germline, CDR1 is SQVTM and CDR2 is ANQGSEA. CDR3 length: 11 residues. With 6 bases clipped from V and 8 bases from J, the junction kept 3 bases outside the gene matches. The CDR3 DNA reads as TGCAGCGTCCGGGACAGCGAAAAACTGTTTTTT. It codes for CSVRDSEKLFF. Using reference TRBV29-1 and TRBJ1-4 for the parts outside the CDR3, the full variable domain is SAVISQKPSRDICQRGTSLTIQCQVDSQVTMMFWYRQQPGQSLTLIATANQGSEATYESGFVIDKFPISRPNLTFSTLTVSNMSPEDSSIYLCSVRDSEKLFFGSGTQLSVL.

This clonotype was seen a few times. The rearrangement links TRBV5-4 to TRBJ2-5; no clear D. V was clipped by 9 bases and J by 4 bases, with 7 bases between them. This CDR3 contains 10 residues. Germline values: CDR1 SGHNT, CDR2 YYREEE (reference sequence). CDR3 nucleotide sequence: TGTGCCACCCCCCCAGAGACCCAGTACTTC. Encoded protein: CATPPETQYF.

This rearrangement joins TRBV20-1 to TRBJ2-1; TRBD2 matches 10 bases. V dropped 3 bases and J dropped 3; count of bases not matched to a gene: 5. Germline values: CDR1 DFQATT, CDR2 SNEGSKA (reference sequence). The CDR3 sequence is 15 residues long. CDR3: CSASLLAGLYNEQFF. The CDR3 nucleotides are TGCAGTGCTAGTTTACTAGCGGGACTCTACAATGAGCAGTTCTTC.

This chain connects TRBV20-1 to TRBJ2-5; 10 bases map to TRBD2. This CDR3 has 16 amino acids. J was trimmed by 5 bases and V by 1 base; bases with no gene match: 10. Germline CDR1 is DFQATT and CDR2 is SNEGSKA (reference sequence). CDR3 sequence: CSARVGLAGASETQYF. For the CDR3, the DNA is TGCAGTGCTAGAGTGGGGCTAGCGGGAGCTTCGGAGACCCAGTACTTC.

J is TRBJ2-1 and V is TRBV12-3 or TRBV12-4; tentatively, D is TRBD2 (6 bases). The CDR3 has 12 residues. Trimming removed 3 bases from V and 12 bases from J, with 12 bases in between. Here the CDR3 DNA reads TGTGCCAGCAGTTTCGGGGGTAGGATGCAGTTCTTC. It is translated as CASSFGGRMQFF.

The chain links TRBV5-1 to TRBJ1-5, with a tentative D call TRBD1 (5 bases). Trimming removed 0 bases from V and 6 bases from J, with 10 bases in between. The length of the CDR3 is 14 residues. Germline CDR1 and CDR2: SGHRS and YFSETQ. This chain's CDR3 is CASSLGGSGQPQHF. As DNA, the CDR3 is TGCGCCAGCAGCTTGGGGGGGTCGGGTCAGCCCCAGCATTTT.

This clonotype occurred a few times. The chain joins TRBV11-2 to TRBJ1-4; D is uncertain. Germline-derived CDR1 and CDR2 are SGHAT and FQNNGV. The germline V and J ends were trimmed by 1 base and 10 bases, with 4 bases remaining between them. The CDR3 covers 11 residues. This CDR3 reads CASSLAGKLFF. Written as DNA, the CDR3 is TGTGCCAGCAGCTTAGCTGGAAAACTGTTTTTT.

This clonotype was observed a few times. This chain joins TRBV3-1 and TRBJ1-1, with D perhaps matching TRBD1 (6 bases). This CDR3 region has 14 residues. V lost 3 bases and J 1 base, leaving 9 bases between the germline ends. The V gene's germline CDR1 is LGHDT and CDR2 YNNKEL (reference sequence). The CDR3 bases are TGTGCCAGCAGCCACCAGGGGCAGAACACTGAAGCTTTCTTT. Translating gives CASSHQGQNTEAFF.

This clonotype was observed a handful of times. V gene TRBV11-1 combines with J gene TRBJ2-1; 10 nucleotides match TRBD2. The junction had 14 bases not matched to a gene; V was cut back by 5 bases and J by 4 bases. The CDR3 sequence is 18 residues long. Per the germline V gene, CDR1 is SGHAT and CDR2 is FQDESV (reference sequence). CDR3 DNA sequence: TGTGCCAGCAGCGTATTCGGGACTAGCGTGATCGGTTACAATGAGCAGTTCTTC. Encoded protein: CASSVFGTSVIGYNEQFF. Variable domain in full (rest from reference TRBV11-1 and TRBJ2-1): EAEVAQSPRYKITEKSQAVAFWCDPISGHATLYWYRQILGQGPELLVQFQDESVVDDSQLPKDRFSAERLKGVDSTLKIQPAELGDSAMYLCASSVFGTSVIGYNEQFFGPGTRLTVL.

The V and J genes are TRBV9 and TRBJ2-7, with TRBD2 matching over 8 bases. Germline V lookup: CDR1 SGDLS, CDR2 YYNGEE. V trimming: 4 bases; J trimming: 1 base; junction bases outside the gene matches: 7. This CDR3 is 15 amino acids long. CDR3 DNA: TGTGCCAGCAGCCTCAAATCGGGAGGGTCCTACGAGCAGTACGTC. It is translated as CASSLKSGGSYEQYV.

The chain has TRBV20-1 and TRBJ2-7; TRBD1 aligns across 7 bases. With 5 bases clipped from V and 2 bases from J, the junction kept 6 bases outside the gene matches. The CDR3 length is 13 residues. Germline V CDR1 and CDR2: DFQATT, SNEGSKA (reference sequence). Here the CDR3 reads CSAPGQATYEQYF. The CDR3, as DNA: TGCAGTGCTCCCGGACAGGCGACCTACGAGCAGTACTTC.

The CDR3 loop reads CASRSSGRENTGELFF. CDR3 DNA sequence: TGTGCCAGCAGATCTAGCGGGAGGGAGAACACCGGGGAGCTGTTTTTT. This chain connects TRBV7-9 to TRBJ2-2, with TRBD2 matching over 12 bases. The CDR3 has 16 amino acids. V gave up 6 bases and J gave up 1 base; unmatched junction bases: 3. Germline V gene data show CDR1 as SEHNR and CDR2 as FQNEAQ (reference sequence).

This clonotype was seen more than once but under ten times. The chain recombines TRBV6-2 or TRBV6-3 with TRBJ1-5; possible D gene TRBD1, 6 bases. V was clipped by 5 bases and J by 0 bases, with 14 bases between them. Germline CDR1 reads MNHEY; CDR2 reads SVGEGT. The CDR3 has 16 residues. The CDR3 DNA reads TGTGCCAGCAGTCCCTTGGACAGAGCTAGCAATCAGCCCCAGCATTTT. This translates into CASSPLDRASNQPQHF.

The chain couples TRBV24-1 to TRBJ1-2, with a tentative D call TRBD1 (5 bases). Trimming took 4 bases from V and 0 from J, leaving 8 bases between them. The CDR3 is made up of 14 amino acids. CDR1 and CDR2 from the germline V gene are KGHDR and SFDVKD. The CDR3 bases are TGTGCCACCAGTGACTCGACAGCTAACTATGGCTACACCTTC. This gives the protein CATSDSTANYGYTF.

The chain is built from TRBV5-1 and TRBJ2-5, with TRBD2 identical over 8 bases. The CDR3 loop spans 14 amino acids. Germline V gene lookup returns CDR1 SGHRS and CDR2 YFSETQ. Unmatched junction bases numbered 3, after V lost 4 bases and J lost 1 base. CDR3 DNA: TGCGCCAGCAGCACCGGGACTAGCCAAGAGACCCAGTACTTC. Translated, it gives CASSTGTSQETQYF.

V and J are TRBV15 and TRBJ2-1; D gene unclear. V lost 0 bases, J lost 2 bases, and 11 bases lay in between. CDR3 length equals 16 residues. Per the germline V gene, CDR1 is LNHNV and CDR2 is YYDKDF (reference sequence). In DNA form, the CDR3 reads TGTGCCACCAGCAGAGATCGGCGAGGCACCTACAATGAGCAGTTCTTC. It yields the protein CATSRDRRGTYNEQFF.

This clonotype was observed a few times. This chain joins TRBV10-3 and TRBJ1-4; D ambiguous. Germline V gives CDR1 ENHRY, CDR2 SYGVKD. The V end was cut by 3 bases, the J end by 0 bases, with 5 bases between. The CDR3 runs to 14 residues. The CDR3 nucleotides are TGTGCCATCAGTGATTTATCAACTAATGAAAAACTGTTTTTT. Encoded protein: CAISDLSTNEKLFF.

V is TRBV12-3 or TRBV12-4 and J is TRBJ2-1; TRBD2 matches at 7 bases. The CDR3 sequence is 17 residues long. Unmatched junction bases numbered 12, after V lost 7 bases and J lost 0 bases. The CDR3 is CASNGGVTSDSYNEQFF. CDR3 DNA: TGTGCCAGCAATGGGGGGGTAACTAGCGACTCCTACAATGAGCAGTTCTTC.